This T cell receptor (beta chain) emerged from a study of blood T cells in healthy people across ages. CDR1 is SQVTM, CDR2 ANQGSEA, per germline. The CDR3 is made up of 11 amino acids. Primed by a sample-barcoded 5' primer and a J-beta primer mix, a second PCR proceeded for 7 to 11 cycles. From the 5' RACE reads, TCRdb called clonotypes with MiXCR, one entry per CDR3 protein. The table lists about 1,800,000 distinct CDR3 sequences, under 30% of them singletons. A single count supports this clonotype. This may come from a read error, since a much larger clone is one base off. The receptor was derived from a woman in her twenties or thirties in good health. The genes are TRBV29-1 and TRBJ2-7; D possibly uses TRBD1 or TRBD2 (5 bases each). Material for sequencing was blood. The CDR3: CSVARDGERYF. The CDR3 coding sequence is TGCAGCGTTGCGAGGGACGGCGAGCGGTACTTC.